One and the same sample provided the 2 T cell receptor beta chains below, sequenced in a study of T cell responses to AZD1222 COVID-19 vaccine. Produced via immunoSEQ multiplex PCR; TCRdb's table is partial and in-frame only. The table includes around 140,000 clones, 90% detected once. This sample comprised peripheral blood, obtained on day 0 of AZD1222 vaccination. These receptors were taken from an adult in good health.

This clone showed up just a few times. The chain uses TRBV3-1 (or the pseudogene TRBV3-2) and TRBJ2-1; 11 nucleotides match TRBD2. Germline values: CDR1 LGHDT, CDR2 YNNKEL (reference sequence). Losses at the gene ends were 0 bases for V and 9 bases for J; bases not matched to a gene: 10. This CDR3 contains 17 residues. CDR3 region: CASSQDRLAGFGGEQFF. In DNA, the CDR3 is TGTGCCAGCAGCCAAGATCGACTAGCGGGGTTTGGTGGTGAGCAGTTCTTC.

This chain links TRBV19 with TRBJ2-3; the match to TRBD2 covers 10 bases. V lost 5 bases, J lost 8 bases, and 7 bases stayed unmatched. The CDR3 consists of 14 residues. Germline V lookup: CDR1 LNHDA, CDR2 SQIVND (reference sequence). CDR3 DNA: TGTGCCAGTAGTCTAGCGGGGGAGGCGGGTACGCAGTATTTT. Amino acid sequence: CASSLAGEAGTQYF.